This T cell receptor beta chain was sequenced during a study of shared clonotypes between healthy human individuals. Whole-study results and caveats: Sequencing depth was a factor that was expected to affect clonotype sharing among donors. Larger estimated richness was generally recorded for naive subsets relative to memory subsets.

Assay runs were performed at deep level. As handled by the study authors: ImmunoSEQ output lacked quality scores and full-length reads, limiting matched filtering. Libraries were prepared by immunoSEQ multiplex PCR; TCRdb keeps only in-frame clonotypes and omits some of them. The V and J calls and clone size are taken from that table; D and trimming were inferred from the DNA. The sample lists millions of clones; roughly 95% were seen once. The trim removed 0 bases at V and 0 bases at J, leaving 2 bases unmatched. CDR1 is LGHNA, CDR2 YSLEER, per germline. The CDR3 runs 15 residues. Naive CD8 cells were CD45RO-negative, positively selected for CCR7, excluding terminally differentiated effector memory CD45RA+ cells. Turning to this clone: Its antigen is as yet unknown. Other nucleotide sequences in the sample specify the same CDR3.

The specimen sequenced was naive CD8+ T cells sorted from blood. The chain recombines TRBV4-3 with TRBJ2-7; TRBD2 matches at 7 bases. This TCR was sampled from a man aged 18-30 years in good health. As DNA, the CDR3 is TGCGCCAGCAGCCAAGAGGGCGGGGGCTCCTACGAGCAGTACTTC. Residues: CASSQEGGGSYEQYF.